One sample yielded the 5 T cell receptor beta chains listed below, sequenced in a study of low-dose radiotherapy and immunotherapy resistance in tumors. First-strand cDNA relied on TRAV- and TRBV-specific primers spanning alpha and beta chains. With a constant-region primer and a V-primer adapter, TCRs were subjected to around 20 PCR cycles of amplification. TCRdb re-called the reads through MiXCR, storing one row per CDR3 protein. The sample holds about 39,000 distinct CDR3 sequences, about 28% seen once. Time point meaning: before trial treatment. This specimen was PBMCs, taken before treatment. All receptors come from a male donor with gallbladder cancer.

This clonotype has ten or more counts. The chain links TRBV5-1 to TRBJ1-1; D is undetermined. The germline V gene has CDR1 SGHRS and CDR2 YFSETQ. V lost 4 bases, J lost 7 bases, and 17 bases lay in between. The length of the CDR3 is 14 residues. The CDR3 region is CASSPDASSGEAFF. For the CDR3, the DNA is TGCGCCAGCAGCCCAGATGCGTCAAGTGGTGAAGCTTTCTTT.

Details on this clonotype: This likely reflects a read error, since a far larger clone is one base away. This rearrangement joins TRBV5-1 to TRBJ2-1; perhaps TRBD1 as D (5 bases). The CDR3 runs to 14 residues. Germline CDR1 and CDR2: SGHRS and YFSETQ. Trimming removed 4 bases at V and 10 bases at J, with 18 bases between. The DNA for the CDR3 is TGCGCCAGCAGCCCCCGGACACAAACCTACGAGCAGTTCTTC. This translates into CASSPRTQTYEQFF. Combining the CDR3 with reference TRBV5-1 and TRBJ2-1 gives the whole variable domain KAGVTQTPRYLIKTRGQQVTLSCSPISGHRSVSWYQQTPGQGLQFLFEYFSETQRNKGNFPGRFSGRQFSNSRSEMNVSTLELGDSALYLCASSPRTQTYEQFFGPGTRLTVL.

The chain couples TRBV27 to TRBJ2-3; no firm D call. Trimming cost V 10 bases and J 2 bases, with 4 bases left between them. Germline assignment: CDR1 MNHEY and CDR2 SMNVEV (reference sequence). The CDR3 extends over 10 amino acids. Written as DNA, the CDR3 is TGTGCCATCATCACAGATACGCAGTATTTT. Translating it yields CAIITDTQYF.

The chain couples TRBV7-2 to TRBJ1-1; D unclear. The CDR3 length is 16 residues. In germline, CDR1 is SGHTA, CDR2 FQGNSA. Trimming removed 5 bases at V and 3 bases at J, with 19 bases between. The CDR3 spells CASSLDVLKGYTEAFF. CDR3 bases: TGTGCCAGCAGCCTGGACGTCCTTAAAGGGTACACTGAAGCTTTCTTT.

In this sample, this clonotype turned up many times. This rearrangement joins TRBV12-3 or TRBV12-4 to TRBJ2-2; 7 positions match TRBD2. CDR3 length equals 16 residues. V trimming: 11 bases; J trimming: 5 bases; junction bases outside the gene matches: 17. In DNA form, the CDR3 reads TGTGCCGGCCGACACTCACGGCGGGGGAAGACCGGGGAGCTGTTTTTT. This sequence encodes CAGRHSRRGKTGELFF.